This TCR beta chain was retrieved from a study of shared clonotypes between healthy human individuals. Only CD45RO-negative cells positively selected for CCR7 counted as naive CD8 cells, so terminally differentiated effector memory CD45RA+ cells were excluded. Germline values: CDR1 LGHNT, CDR2 FRNRAP. This CDR3 has 17 amino acids. V lost 0 bases and J 2 bases, leaving 17 bases between the germline ends. Method: immunoSEQ multiplex PCR; TCRdb's copy keeps in-frame clones and lacks some. The profile shows about 2 million clones, about 95% of them singletons. The chain is built from TRBV12-5 and TRBJ2-7; D not certain. The material sequenced was naive CD8+ T cells sorted from blood. The receptor comes from a man in his late teens or twenties in good health. CDR3 amino acids: CASGLVLVGSEPYEQYF. CDR3 coding DNA: TGTGCTAGTGGTTTGGTACTCGTCGGCTCAGAACCCTACGAGCAGTACTTC. The variable domain in full, completed from reference TRBV12-5 and TRBJ2-7, reads DARVTQTPRHKVTEMGQEVTMRCQPILGHNTVFWYRQTMMQGLELLAYFRNRAPLDDSGMPKDRFSAEMPDATLATLKIQPSEPRDSAVYFCASGLVLVGSEPYEQYFGPGTRLTVT.